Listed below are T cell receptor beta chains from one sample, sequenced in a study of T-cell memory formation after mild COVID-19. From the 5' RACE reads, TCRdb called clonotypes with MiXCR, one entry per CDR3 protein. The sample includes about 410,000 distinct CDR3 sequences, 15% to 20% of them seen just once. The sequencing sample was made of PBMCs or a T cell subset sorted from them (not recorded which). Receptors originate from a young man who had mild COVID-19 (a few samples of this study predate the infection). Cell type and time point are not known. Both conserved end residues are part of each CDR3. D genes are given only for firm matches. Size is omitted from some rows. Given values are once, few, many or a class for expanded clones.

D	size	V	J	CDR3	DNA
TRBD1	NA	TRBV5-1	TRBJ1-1	CASRDRTGGNTEAFF	TGCGCCAGCAGAGACCGGACAGGGGGAAACACTGAAGCTTTCTTT
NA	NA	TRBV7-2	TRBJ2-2	CASSVFPRGVAGELFF	TGTGCCAGCAGCGTTTTTCCGAGAGGAGTGGCCGGGGAGCTGTTTTTT
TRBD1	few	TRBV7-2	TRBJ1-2	CASSIYRGENYGYTF	TGTGCCAGCAGCATATACAGGGGAGAGAACTATGGCTACACCTTC
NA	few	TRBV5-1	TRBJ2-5	CASRSGRDQETQYF	TGCGCCAGCCGTTCAGGACGAGACCAAGAGACCCAGTACTTC
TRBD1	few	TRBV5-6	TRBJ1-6	CASSSRTGLRSPLHF	TGTGCCAGCAGCTCCCGGACAGGCCTAAGATCACCCCTCCACTTT
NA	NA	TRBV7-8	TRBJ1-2	CASSLVSVIRPNYGYTF	TGTGCCAGCAGCTTAGTTTCGGTCATCCGGCCCAACTATGGCTACACCTTC
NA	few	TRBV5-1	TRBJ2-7	CASSLAGRKADEQYF	TGCGCCAGCAGCTTGGCCGGTCGGAAGGCCGACGAGCAGTACTTC
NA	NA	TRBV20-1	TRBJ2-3	CSARPPWGITDTQYF	TGCAGTGCTAGACCCCCGTGGGGGATCACAGATACGCAGTATTTT
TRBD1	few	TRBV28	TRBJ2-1	CASSLVRTGGDYNEQFF	TGTGCCAGCAGTTTGGTCAGGACAGGGGGCGACTACAATGAGCAGTTCTTC
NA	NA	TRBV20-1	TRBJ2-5	CSASPGETQYF	TGCAGTGCCAGCCCGGGCGAGACCCAGTACTTC
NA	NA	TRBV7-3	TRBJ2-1	CASSSRGGGASYNEQFF	TGTGCCAGCAGCTCCCGGGGAGGGGGGGCTAGCTACAATGAGCAGTTCTTC
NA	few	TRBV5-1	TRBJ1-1	CASSLAGRGTEAFF	TGCGCCAGCAGCTTGGCAGGGAGAGGAACTGAAGCTTTCTTT
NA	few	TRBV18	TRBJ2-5	CASSPGPGLQETQYF	TGTGCCAGCTCACCGGGGCCAGGCCTTCAAGAGACCCAGTACTTC
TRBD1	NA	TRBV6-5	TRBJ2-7	CASTDLRDRASYEQYF	TGTGCCAGCACCGACCTCCGGGACAGGGCATCATACGAGCAGTACTTC
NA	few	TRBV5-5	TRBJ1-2	CASSPREGQDGYTF	TGTGCCAGCAGCCCGCGCGAGGGGCAGGATGGCTACACCTTC
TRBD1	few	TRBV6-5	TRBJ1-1	CASSYSGTGVTEAFF	TGTGCCAGCAGTTACTCCGGAACAGGGGTAACTGAAGCTTTCTTT
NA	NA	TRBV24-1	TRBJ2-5	CATSALRDEKETQYF	TGTGCCACCAGTGCCCTCAGGGACGAGAAAGAGACCCAGTACTTC
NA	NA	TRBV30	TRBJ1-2	CAWRQEMPGYTF	TGTGCCTGGAGGCAGGAGATGCCTGGCTACACCTTC
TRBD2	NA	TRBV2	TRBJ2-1	CARGGGSSYNEQFF	TGTGCCCGCGGCGGGGGAAGCTCCTACAATGAGCAGTTCTTC
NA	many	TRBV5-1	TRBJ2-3	CASSLGLTAADTQYF	TGCGCCAGCAGCTTGGGACTTACGGCGGCAGATACGCAGTATTTT
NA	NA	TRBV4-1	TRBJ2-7	CASSQGPTSSSSYEQYF	TGCGCCAGCAGCCAAGGCCCCACCAGTTCTAGCTCCTACGAGCAGTACTTC
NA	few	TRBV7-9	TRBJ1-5	CASSSGFGNQPQHF	TGTGCCAGCAGTTCAGGGTTCGGAAATCAGCCCCAGCATTTT
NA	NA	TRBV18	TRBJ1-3	CASSPPARGPGNTIYF	TGTGCCAGCTCACCACCGGCCAGGGGTCCTGGAAACACCATATATTTT
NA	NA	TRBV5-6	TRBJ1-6	CASSLVGSNSPLHF	TGTGCCAGCAGCTTGGTTGGGAGTAATTCACCCCTCCACTTT
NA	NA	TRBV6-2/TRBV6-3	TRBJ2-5	CASSGRGLGETQYF	TGTGCCAGCAGTGGACGGGGCCTCGGTGAGACCCAGTACTTC
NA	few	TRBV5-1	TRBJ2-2	CASSLENEGELFF	TGCGCCAGCAGCTTGGAAAACGAGGGGGAGCTGTTTTTT
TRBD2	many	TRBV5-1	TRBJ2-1	CASSKTSGGANEQFF	TGCGCCAGCAGCAAAACTAGCGGGGGGGCCAATGAGCAGTTCTTC
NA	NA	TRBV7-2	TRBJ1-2	CASSLGGRVYGYTF	TGTGCCAGCAGCTTGGGCGGCAGGGTTTATGGCTACACCTTC
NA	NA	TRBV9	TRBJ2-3	CASSVEYGDTQYF	TGTGCCAGCAGCGTAGAGTACGGCGATACGCAGTATTTT
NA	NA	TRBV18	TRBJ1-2	CASSPRDLDGYTF	TGTGCCAGCTCACCAAGGGACCTTGATGGCTACACCTTC
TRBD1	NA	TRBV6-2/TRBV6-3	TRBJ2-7	CASSYSRGEQYF	TGTGCCAGCAGTTACTCCAGGGGGGAGCAGTACTTC